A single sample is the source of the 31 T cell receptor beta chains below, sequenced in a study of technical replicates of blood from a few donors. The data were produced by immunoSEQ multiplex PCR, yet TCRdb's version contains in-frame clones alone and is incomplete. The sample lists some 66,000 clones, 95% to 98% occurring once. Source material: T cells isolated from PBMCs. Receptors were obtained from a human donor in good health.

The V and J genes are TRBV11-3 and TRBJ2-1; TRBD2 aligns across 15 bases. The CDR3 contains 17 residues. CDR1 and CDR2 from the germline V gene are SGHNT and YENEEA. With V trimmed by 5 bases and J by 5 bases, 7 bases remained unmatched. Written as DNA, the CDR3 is TGTGCCAGCAGCCCAACCGGGACTAGCGGGAGGAACAATGAGCAGTTCTTC. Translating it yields CASSPTGTSGRNNEQFF.

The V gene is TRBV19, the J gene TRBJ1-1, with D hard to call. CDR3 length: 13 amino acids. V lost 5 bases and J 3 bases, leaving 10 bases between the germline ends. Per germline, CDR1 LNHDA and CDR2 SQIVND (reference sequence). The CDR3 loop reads CASSAGLYTEAFF. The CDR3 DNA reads TGTGCCAGTAGTGCTGGACTGTACACTGAAGCTTTCTTT. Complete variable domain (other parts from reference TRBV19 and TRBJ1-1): DGGITQSPKYLFRKEGQNVTLSCEQNLNHDAMYWYRQDPGQGLRLIYYSQIVNDFQKGDIAEGYSVSREKKESFPLTVTSAQKNPTAFYLCASSAGLYTEAFFGQGTRLTVV.

CDR3 loop: CSVVPSGRGDEQFF. CDR3 coding DNA: TGCAGCGTTGTTCCTAGCGGGAGAGGCGATGAGCAGTTCTTC. The chain joins TRBV29-1 to TRBJ2-1, with 10 positions matching TRBD2. Germline CDR1 and CDR2: SQVTM and ANQGSEA. The CDR3 runs to 14 residues. J lost 8 bases, V lost 4 bases, and 8 bases had no gene match.

DNA for the CDR3: TGCGCCAGCAGTTCCGACAGCACCCAAGAGACCCAGTACTTC. This sequence encodes CASSSDSTQETQYF. The rearrangement joins TRBV5-1 to TRBJ2-5, with a possible D match to TRBD1 (5 bases). The CDR3 is 14 amino acids. V lost 5 bases and J 1 base, leaving 12 bases between the germline ends. Per germline, CDR1 SGHRS and CDR2 YFSETQ.

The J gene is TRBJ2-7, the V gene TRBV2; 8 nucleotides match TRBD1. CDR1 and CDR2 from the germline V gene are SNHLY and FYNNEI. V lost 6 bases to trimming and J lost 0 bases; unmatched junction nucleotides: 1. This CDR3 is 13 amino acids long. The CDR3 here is CASRTGDSYEQYF. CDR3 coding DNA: TGTGCCAGCAGGACAGGGGACTCCTACGAGCAGTACTTC. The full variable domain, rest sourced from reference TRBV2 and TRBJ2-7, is EPEVTQTPSHQVTQMGQEVILRCVPISNHLYFYWYRQILGQKVEFLVSFYNNEISEKSEIFDDQFSVERPDGSNFTLKIRSTKLEDSAMYFCASRTGDSYEQYFGPGTRLTVT.

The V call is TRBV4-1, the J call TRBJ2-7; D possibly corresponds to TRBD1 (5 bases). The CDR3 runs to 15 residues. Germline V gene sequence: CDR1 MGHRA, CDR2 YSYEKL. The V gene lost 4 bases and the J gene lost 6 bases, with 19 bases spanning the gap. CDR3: CASSRTVGLTGEQYF. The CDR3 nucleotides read TGCGCCAGCAGCCGGACCGTGGGGCTAACAGGCGAGCAGTACTTC.

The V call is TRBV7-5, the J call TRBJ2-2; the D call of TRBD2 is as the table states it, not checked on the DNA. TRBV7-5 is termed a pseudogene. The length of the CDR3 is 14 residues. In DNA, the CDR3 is TGTGTCGTCCGACTAGCGGGAGAAACCGGGGAGCTGTTTTTT. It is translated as CVVRLAGETGELFF.

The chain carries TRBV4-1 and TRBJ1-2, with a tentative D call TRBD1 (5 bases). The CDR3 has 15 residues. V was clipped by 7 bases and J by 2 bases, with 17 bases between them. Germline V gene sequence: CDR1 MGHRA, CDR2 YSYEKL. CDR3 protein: CASTGYRNTNYGYTF. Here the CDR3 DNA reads TGCGCCAGCACCGGATACAGGAATACAAACTATGGCTACACCTTC.

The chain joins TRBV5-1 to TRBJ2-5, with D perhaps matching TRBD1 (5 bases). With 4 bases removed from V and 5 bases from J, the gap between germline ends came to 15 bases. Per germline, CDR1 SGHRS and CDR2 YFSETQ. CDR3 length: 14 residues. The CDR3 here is CASSIRGTYETQYF. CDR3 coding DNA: TGCGCCAGCAGCATAAGGGGCACTTATGAGACCCAGTACTTC.

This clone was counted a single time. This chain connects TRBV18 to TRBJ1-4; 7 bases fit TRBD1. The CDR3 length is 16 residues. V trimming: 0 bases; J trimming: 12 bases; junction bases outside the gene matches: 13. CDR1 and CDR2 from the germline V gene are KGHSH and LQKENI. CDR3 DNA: TGTGCCAGCTCACCACCGGCGCCAGGGGGACTGGGGGAACTGTTTTTT. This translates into CASSPPAPGGLGELFF.

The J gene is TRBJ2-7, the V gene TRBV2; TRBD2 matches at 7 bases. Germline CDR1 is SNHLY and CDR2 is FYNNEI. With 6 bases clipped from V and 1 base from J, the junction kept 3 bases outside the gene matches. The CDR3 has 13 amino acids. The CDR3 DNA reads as TGTGCCAGCAGAGGGACTAATTCCTACGAGCAGTACTTC. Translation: CASRGTNSYEQYF. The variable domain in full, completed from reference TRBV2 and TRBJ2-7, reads EPEVTQTPSHQVTQMGQEVILRCVPISNHLYFYWYRQILGQKVEFLVSFYNNEISEKSEIFDDQFSVERPDGSNFTLKIRSTKLEDSAMYFCASRGTNSYEQYFGPGTRLTVT.

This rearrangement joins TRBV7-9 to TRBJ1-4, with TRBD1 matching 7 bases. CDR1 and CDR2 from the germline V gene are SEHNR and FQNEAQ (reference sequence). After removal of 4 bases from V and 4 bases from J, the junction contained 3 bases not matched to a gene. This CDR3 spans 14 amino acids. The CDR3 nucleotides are TGTGCCAGCAGCTCCGCAGGGGGTAATGAAAAACTGTTTTTT. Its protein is CASSSAGGNEKLFF.

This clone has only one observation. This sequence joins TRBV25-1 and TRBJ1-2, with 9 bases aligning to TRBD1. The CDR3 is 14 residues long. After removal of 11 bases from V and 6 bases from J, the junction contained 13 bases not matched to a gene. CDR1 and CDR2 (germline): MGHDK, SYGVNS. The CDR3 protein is CAAQKGTGRNGYTF. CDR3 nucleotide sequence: TGTGCCGCCCAGAAAGGGACAGGGCGTAATGGCTACACCTTC.

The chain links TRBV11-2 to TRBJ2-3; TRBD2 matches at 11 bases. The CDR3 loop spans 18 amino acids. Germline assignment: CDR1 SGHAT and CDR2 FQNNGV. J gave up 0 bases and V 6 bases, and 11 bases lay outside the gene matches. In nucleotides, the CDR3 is TGTGCCAGCAGTTCTCGACTAGCGGGGCTGAGTAGCACAGATACGCAGTATTTT. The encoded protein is CASSSRLAGLSSTDTQYF.

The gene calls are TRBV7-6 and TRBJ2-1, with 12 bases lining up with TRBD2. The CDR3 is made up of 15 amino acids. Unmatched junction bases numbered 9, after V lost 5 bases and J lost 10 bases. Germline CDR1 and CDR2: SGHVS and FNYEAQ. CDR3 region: CASSLGLAGLDEQFF. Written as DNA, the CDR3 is TGTGCCAGCAGCCTCGGACTAGCGGGGCTTGACGAGCAGTTCTTC.

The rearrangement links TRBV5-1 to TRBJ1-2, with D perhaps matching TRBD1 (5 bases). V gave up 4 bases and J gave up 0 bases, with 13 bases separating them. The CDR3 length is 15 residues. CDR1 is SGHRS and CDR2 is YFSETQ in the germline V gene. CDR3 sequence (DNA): TGCGCCAGCAGCCAACAAGGGACTGCTAACTATGGCTACACCTTC. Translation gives CASSQQGTANYGYTF.

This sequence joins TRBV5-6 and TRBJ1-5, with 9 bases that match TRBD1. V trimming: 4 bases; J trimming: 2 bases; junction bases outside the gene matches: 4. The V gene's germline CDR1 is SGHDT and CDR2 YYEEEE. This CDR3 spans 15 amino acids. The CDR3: CASSLGTGRNQPQHF. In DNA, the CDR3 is TGTGCCAGCAGCCTCGGGACAGGGCGCAATCAGCCCCAGCATTTT.

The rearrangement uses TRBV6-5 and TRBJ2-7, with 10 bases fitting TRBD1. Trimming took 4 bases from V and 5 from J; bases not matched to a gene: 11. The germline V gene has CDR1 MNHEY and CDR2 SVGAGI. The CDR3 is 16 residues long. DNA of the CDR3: TGTGCCAGCAGTTCGGTCCTCCCGGGACAGGGGAACGAGCAGTACTTC. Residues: CASSSVLPGQGNEQYF.

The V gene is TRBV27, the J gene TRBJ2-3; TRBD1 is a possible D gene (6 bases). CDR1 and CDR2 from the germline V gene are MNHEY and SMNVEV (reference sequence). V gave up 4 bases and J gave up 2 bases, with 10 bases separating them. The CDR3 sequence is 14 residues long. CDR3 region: CASSWGRSTDTQYF. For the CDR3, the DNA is TGTGCCAGCAGTTGGGGGCGCTCCACAGATACGCAGTATTTT.

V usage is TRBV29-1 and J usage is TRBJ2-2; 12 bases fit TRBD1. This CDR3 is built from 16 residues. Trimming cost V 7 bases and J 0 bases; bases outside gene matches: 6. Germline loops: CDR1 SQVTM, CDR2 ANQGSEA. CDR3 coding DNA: TGCAGCGCGAGGGGACAGGGGGCCACGAACACCGGGGAGCTGTTTTTT. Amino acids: CSARGQGATNTGELFF.

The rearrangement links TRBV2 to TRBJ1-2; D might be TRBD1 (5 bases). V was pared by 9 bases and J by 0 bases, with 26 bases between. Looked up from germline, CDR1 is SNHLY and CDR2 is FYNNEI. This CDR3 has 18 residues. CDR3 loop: CARTGVGLGGAANYGYTF. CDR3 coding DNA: TGTGCCAGGACGGGCGTTGGTTTGGGGGGAGCGGCTAACTATGGCTACACCTTC.

CDR3 in DNA: TGTGCCTGGAGTGTGCAGGGCTACGAAAAACTGTTTTTT. Its translation: CAWSVQGYEKLFF. The chain is built from TRBV30 and TRBJ1-4, with D possibly being TRBD1 (5 bases). In germline, CDR1 is GTSNPN, CDR2 SVGIG (reference sequence). V lost 0 bases, J lost 8 bases, and 10 bases lay in between. The CDR3 totals 13 residues.

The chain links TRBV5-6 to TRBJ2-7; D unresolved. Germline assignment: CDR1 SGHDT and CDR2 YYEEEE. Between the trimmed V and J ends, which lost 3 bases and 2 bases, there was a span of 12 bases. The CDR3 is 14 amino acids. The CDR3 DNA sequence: TGTGCCAGCAGCTCCCAATGGGCCCCCTACGAGCAGTACTTC. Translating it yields CASSSQWAPYEQYF. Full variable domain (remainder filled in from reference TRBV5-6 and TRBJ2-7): DAGVTQSPTHLIKTRGQQVTLRCSPKSGHDTVSWYQQALGQGPQFIFQYYEEEERQRGNFPDRFSGHQFPNYSSELNVNALLLGDSALYLCASSSQWAPYEQYFGPGTRLTVT.

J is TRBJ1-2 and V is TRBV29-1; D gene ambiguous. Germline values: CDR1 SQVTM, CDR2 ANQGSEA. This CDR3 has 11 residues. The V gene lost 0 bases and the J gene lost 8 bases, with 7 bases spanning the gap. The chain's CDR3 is CSVEDLSGYTF. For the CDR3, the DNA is TGCAGCGTTGAAGATCTGAGCGGCTACACCTTC.

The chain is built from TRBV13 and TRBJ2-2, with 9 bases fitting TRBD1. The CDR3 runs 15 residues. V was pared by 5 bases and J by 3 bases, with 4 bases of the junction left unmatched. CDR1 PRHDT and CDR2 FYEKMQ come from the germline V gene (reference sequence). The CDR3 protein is CASSPTGGYTGELFF. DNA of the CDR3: TGTGCCAGCAGCCCGACAGGGGGGTACACCGGGGAGCTGTTTTTT.

In DNA form, the CDR3 reads TGTGCCAGTACACTAGGGACAGGGAGCAATCAGCCCCAGCATTTT. It specifies CASTLGTGSNQPQHF. The rearrangement links TRBV19 to TRBJ1-5, with TRBD1 matching 9 bases. Losses at the gene ends were 7 bases for V and 1 base for J; bases not matched to a gene: 5. Germline V gene sequence: CDR1 LNHDA, CDR2 SQIVND (reference sequence). This CDR3 is 15 amino acids long. Supplemented by reference TRBV19 and TRBJ1-5, the full variable domain reads DGGITQSPKYLFRKEGQNVTLSCEQNLNHDAMYWYRQDPGQGLRLIYYSQIVNDFQKGDIAEGYSVSREKKESFPLTVTSAQKNPTAFYLCASTLGTGSNQPQHFGDGTRLSIL.

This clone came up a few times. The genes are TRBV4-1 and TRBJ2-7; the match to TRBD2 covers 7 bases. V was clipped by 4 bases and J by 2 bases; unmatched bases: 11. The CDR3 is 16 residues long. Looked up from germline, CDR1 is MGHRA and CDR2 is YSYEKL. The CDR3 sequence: CASSLQKSGNPYEQYF. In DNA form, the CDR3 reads TGCGCCAGCAGCCTCCAGAAGAGCGGGAACCCCTACGAGCAGTACTTC.

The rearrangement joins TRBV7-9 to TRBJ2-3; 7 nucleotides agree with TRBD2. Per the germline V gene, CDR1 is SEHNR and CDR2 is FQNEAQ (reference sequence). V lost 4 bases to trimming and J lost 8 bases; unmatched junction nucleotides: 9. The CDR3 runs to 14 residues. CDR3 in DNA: TGTGCCAGCAGCTCCAATGGACTAGGCCGTACGCAGTATTTT. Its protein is CASSSNGLGRTQYF.

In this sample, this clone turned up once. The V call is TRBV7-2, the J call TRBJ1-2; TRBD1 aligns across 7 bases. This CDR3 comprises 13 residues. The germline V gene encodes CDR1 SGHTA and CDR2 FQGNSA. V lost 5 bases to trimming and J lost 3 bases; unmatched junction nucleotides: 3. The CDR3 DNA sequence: TGTGCCAGCAGCACGGGACAGCACTATGGCTACACCTTC. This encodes CASSTGQHYGYTF.

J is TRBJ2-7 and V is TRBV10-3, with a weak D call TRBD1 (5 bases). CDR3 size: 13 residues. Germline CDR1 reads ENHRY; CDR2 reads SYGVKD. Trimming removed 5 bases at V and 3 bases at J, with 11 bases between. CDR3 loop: CAISKPGNYEQYF. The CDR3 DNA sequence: TGTGCCATCAGTAAGCCAGGGAACTACGAGCAGTACTTC.

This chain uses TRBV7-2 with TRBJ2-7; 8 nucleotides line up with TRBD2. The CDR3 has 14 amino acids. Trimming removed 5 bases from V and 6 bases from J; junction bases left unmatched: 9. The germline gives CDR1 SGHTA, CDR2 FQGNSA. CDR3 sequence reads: CASSARRTSSEQYF. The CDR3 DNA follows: TGTGCCAGCAGCGCTCGCCGGACTAGCTCCGAGCAGTACTTC.